A single T cell receptor beta chain is shown here with its context. Profiled with immunoSEQ multiplex PCR; TCRdb holds only in-frame clones, not every one. The sample contains hundreds of thousands of clones, around 96% of which appear only once. This sample was taken from a study of shared clonotypes between healthy human individuals. Naive CD8 isolation took CD45RO-negative cells positively selected for CCR7 and excluded terminally differentiated effector memory CD45RA+ cells. CDR3 length: 12 amino acids. Germline values: CDR1 SGHVS, CDR2 FQNEAQ. V was shortened by 5 bases and J by 11 bases, with 15 bases between the two germline ends.

The V call is TRBV7-8, the J call TRBJ1-1; a possible D gene is TRBD1 (5 bases). The sample taken for sequencing was naive CD8+ T cells sorted from blood. The receptor was derived from a woman in her twenties or thirties in good health. The CDR3 DNA follows: TGTGCCAGCAGCGCCGGGCGGGGGAACGCTTTCTTT. It yields the protein CASSAGRGNAFF.